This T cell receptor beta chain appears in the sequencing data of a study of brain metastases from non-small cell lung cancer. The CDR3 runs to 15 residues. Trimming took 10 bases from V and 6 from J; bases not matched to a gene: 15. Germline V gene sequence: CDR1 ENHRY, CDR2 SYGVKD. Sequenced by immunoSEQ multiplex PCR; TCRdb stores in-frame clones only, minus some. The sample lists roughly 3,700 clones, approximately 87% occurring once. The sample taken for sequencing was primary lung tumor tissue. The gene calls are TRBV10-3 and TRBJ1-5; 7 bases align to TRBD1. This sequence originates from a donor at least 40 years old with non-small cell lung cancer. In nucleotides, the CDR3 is TGTGCCACAACGCCTTCCACAGGGGTGGGTCAGCCCCAGCATTTT. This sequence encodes CATTPSTGVGQPQHF.